This entry lists 15 T cell receptor beta chains sequenced from one sample in a study of blood T cell repertoires in COVID-19. Repertoires were generated with immunoSEQ multiplex PCR, while TCRdb's copy carries only in-frame clones and drops some. Among around 100,000 clones listed, approximately 89% were seen once. Input material: peripheral blood. The origin of the receptors is a human donor with active COVID-19. The donor label of this sample is uncertain.

The V call is TRBV28, the J call TRBJ2-7; D is undetermined. Germline V gene lookup returns CDR1 MDHEN and CDR2 SYDVKM. The length of the CDR3 is 13 residues. The V gene lost 6 bases and the J gene lost 3 bases, with 12 bases spanning the gap. CDR3 sequence reads: CASSVGMIYEQYF. As DNA, the CDR3 is TGTGCCAGCAGCGTCGGTATGATCTACGAGCAGTACTTC.

The chain combines TRBV4-3 with TRBJ2-1; 8 nucleotides agree with TRBD2. The J segment lost 3 bases and the V segment lost 5 bases, leaving 6 bases of the junction unmatched. The CDR3 is 15 residues long. Germline values: CDR1 LGHNA, CDR2 YSLEER. The CDR3 nucleotides are TGCGCCAGCAGCGCAGGACTAGCTGTCTACAATGAGCAGTTCTTC. Its protein product is CASSAGLAVYNEQFF.

In this sample, this clone turned up once. The V call is TRBV19, the J call TRBJ1-1; D call uncertain. The V end was cut by 5 bases, the J end by 2 bases, with 9 bases between. CDR1 is LNHDA, CDR2 SQIVND, per germline (reference sequence). The CDR3 runs 13 residues. CDR3 DNA: TGTGCCAGTAGTCCAATGACAAACACTGAAGCTTTCTTT. This codes for CASSPMTNTEAFF.

The V and J genes are TRBV6-6 and TRBJ2-2; the D gene is possibly TRBD2 (6 bases). Germline CDR1 reads MNHNY; CDR2 reads SVGAGI (reference sequence). The CDR3 contains 16 residues. V lost 1 base, J lost 6 bases, and 15 bases lay in between. This CDR3 reads CASSYLRESIAGELFF. In nucleotides, the CDR3 is TGTGCCAGCAGTTACTTACGGGAGTCGATAGCCGGGGAGCTGTTTTTT.

The chain links TRBV6-5 to TRBJ1-1, with D uncertain. V lost 6 bases to trimming and J lost 4 bases, with 6 bases between them. CDR1 is MNHEY and CDR2 is SVGAGI in the germline V gene. The CDR3 runs to 11 residues. The CDR3 DNA reads TGTGCCAGCAGCGTTATCACTGAAGCTTTCTTT. Protein product: CASSVITEAFF.

V is TRBV11-3 and J is TRBJ2-7; D is unclear. The germline V and J ends were trimmed by 2 bases and 0 bases, with 5 bases remaining between them. The V gene's germline CDR1 is SGHNT and CDR2 YENEEA. This CDR3 has 13 amino acids. The DNA of the CDR3 is TGTGCCAGCAGCTTATACGGCTCCTACGAGCAGTACTTC. This encodes CASSLYGSYEQYF.

The chain uses TRBV19 and TRBJ1-1, with D unresolved. The CDR3 spans 13 residues. The germline V gene encodes CDR1 LNHDA and CDR2 SQIVND (reference sequence). Trimming took 3 bases from V and 7 from J, leaving 12 bases between them. CDR3 sequence reads: CASSIRVVGEAFF. CDR3 nucleotide sequence: TGTGCCAGTAGTATTCGGGTAGTGGGTGAAGCTTTCTTT.

The chain recombines TRBV9 with TRBJ2-1; TRBD2 matches at 8 bases. CDR1 is SGDLS, CDR2 YYNGEE, per germline. V was pared by 3 bases and J by 10 bases, with 12 bases of the junction left unmatched. The CDR3 extends over 15 amino acids. DNA for the CDR3: TGTGCCAGCAGCGGACCACGGGGGGGCCAGGGCGAGCAGTTCTTC. Its translation is CASSGPRGGQGEQFF.

This sequence joins TRBV25-1 and TRBJ1-5; no definite D call. Trimming took 3 bases from V and 0 from J, leaving 6 bases between them. The CDR3 extends over 14 amino acids. Germline V lookup: CDR1 MGHDK, CDR2 SYGVNS. CDR3 nucleotide sequence: TGTGCCAGCAGTGACGTATATAGCAATCAGCCCCAGCATTTT. Translated: CASSDVYSNQPQHF.

This clone has only one observation. The rearrangement links TRBV2 to TRBJ2-5; tentatively, D is TRBD2 (5 bases). The germline V and J ends were trimmed by 10 bases and 2 bases, with 14 bases remaining between them. This CDR3 has 13 amino acids. The germline CDR1 and CDR2 sequences are SNHLY and FYNNEI. Here the CDR3 DNA reads TGTGCCATCGACCGGCGGGTTCAAGAGACCCAGTACTTC. Protein: CAIDRRVQETQYF.

The chain couples TRBV5-1 to TRBJ2-4; no clear D gene. V lost 2 bases, J lost 1 base, and 7 bases lay in between. The CDR3 totals 14 residues. Germline V gene lookup returns CDR1 SGHRS and CDR2 YFSETQ. Here the CDR3 reads CASSFNIAKNIQYF. The CDR3 coding sequence is TGCGCCAGCAGCTTCAACATCGCCAAAAACATTCAGTACTTC.

The chain combines TRBV3-1 (or the pseudogene TRBV3-2) with TRBJ2-7; 10 positions agree with TRBD1. The CDR3 runs 16 residues. The V and J ends lost 1 base and 4 bases, in that order; junction bases with no gene match: 7. Germline V gene lookup returns CDR1 LGHDT and CDR2 YNNKEL (reference sequence). The CDR3 bases are TGTGCCAGCAGCCAAGGACAGGGGGCGAGAGGTTACGAGCAGTACTTC. Residues: CASSQGQGARGYEQYF.

The rearrangement uses TRBV20-1 and TRBJ2-1, with 7 bases aligning to TRBD1. V was pared by 3 bases and J by 6 bases, with 11 bases of the junction left unmatched. From germline, CDR1 is DFQATT and CDR2 SNEGSKA (reference sequence). This CDR3 spans 15 amino acids. For the CDR3, the DNA is TGCAGTGCTAGTTTTGGGGTCGACAGGGCCAATGAGCAGTTCTTC. The encoded protein is CSASFGVDRANEQFF.

This rearrangement joins TRBV6-2 or TRBV6-3 to TRBJ2-3; tentatively, D is TRBD2 (5 bases). The germline V and J ends were trimmed by 2 bases and 4 bases, with 16 bases remaining between them. The germline CDR1 and CDR2 sequences are MNHEY and SVGEGT. The CDR3 covers 16 residues. As DNA, the CDR3 is TGTGCCAGCAGTTACCCGGGGAACTTGGCGGCAGATACGCAGTATTTT. Residues: CASSYPGNLAADTQYF.

Only one count was recorded for this clone. The rearrangement uses TRBV6-6 and TRBJ2-5; possibly TRBD1 for D (6 bases). The germline CDR1 and CDR2 sequences are MNHNY and SVGAGI (reference sequence). This CDR3 has 16 residues. The V and J ends lost 2 bases and 2 bases respectively, with 15 bases between them. The CDR3 DNA reads TGTGCCAGCAGTTACGGTCCGTCAGGGGATCAAGAGACCCAGTACTTC. Translated, it gives CASSYGPSGDQETQYF.